This is a list of T cell receptor beta chains from one sample in a study of OX40 agonist ivuxolimab in advanced cancers. Using immunoSEQ multiplex PCR, the repertoire was profiled, and TCRdb retains in-frame clones only, with some absent. The sample carries more than 25,000 clones, over 90% recorded once. Sequenced here: CD4+ or CD8+ T cells sorted from blood, sampled in a trial of the OX40 agonist ivuxolimab. These receptors all come from an adult with an advanced solid tumor such as melanoma, head and neck, liver or kidney cancer. CDR3s include the opening cysteine and the closing phenylalanine or tryptophan. The D gene is left open where the match is weak. Clone sizes are given selectively: once, few, many, or a class where the clone is expanded.

cdr3_length j_call clone_size d_call v_call cdr3_nt cdr3_aa
16 TRBJ2-1 . . TRBV4-1 TGCGCCAGCAGCCCTCGGACCGGTAGCTCCTACAATGAGCAGTTCTTC CASSPRTGSSYNEQFF
15 TRBJ2-3 once . TRBV5-1 TGCGCCAGCAGCTTGGCAGGGCCGTACACAGATACGCAGTATTTT CASSLAGPYTDTQYF
14 TRBJ2-3 few TRBD2 TRBV10-2 TGCGCCACCAATAGCGGGAGTGCTTCAGATACGCAGTATTTT CATNSGSASDTQYF
11 TRBJ2-1 . . TRBV6-5 TGTGCCAGCAGTTCTGCCGGTGAGCAGTTCTTC CASSSAGEQFF
15 TRBJ2-1 few TRBD1 TRBV29-1 TGCAGCGTTGATGGACAGGGGGGAGCCTACAATGAGCAGTTCTTC CSVDGQGGAYNEQFF
15 TRBJ1-3 . . TRBV4-1 TGCGCCAGCAGCCCTCCAATCGCCTCTGGAAACACCATATATTTT CASSPPIASGNTIYF
16 TRBJ1-5 . . TRBV5-3 TGTGCCAGAAGCTTGGGAGAACAGAGACGCAATCAGCCCCAGCATTTT CARSLGEQRRNQPQHF
11 TRBJ2-7 . . TRBV6-5 TGTGCCAGCAGCGGGGGATACGAGCAGTACTTC CASSGGYEQYF
11 TRBJ1-1 . . TRBV19 TGTGCCAGTGGGCAGGGATCTGAAGCTTTCTTT CASGQGSEAFF
14 TRBJ1-1 . TRBD1 TRBV6-1 TGTGCCAGCAGACCCGGGACAGGGGGGACTGAAGCTTTCTTT CASRPGTGGTEAFF
15 TRBJ2-3 once TRBD1 TRBV7-9 TGTGCCAGCAGCACCCTGGACAGGGGGATGCATACGCAGTATTTT CASSTLDRGMHTQYF
17 TRBJ2-2 . TRBD1 TRBV4-1 TGCGCCAGCAGCCAAGATAGACCAGGGGGCTGGGCCGGGGAGCTGTTTTTT CASSQDRPGGWAGELFF
15 TRBJ2-1 . TRBD2 TRBV4-1 TGCGCCAGCAGCCGAGGGACTAGCGGGACCAATGAGCAGTTCTTC CASSRGTSGTNEQFF
13 TRBJ2-2 . . TRBV7-9 TGTGCCAGCAGCCCAATGGAGAGCGGGGAGCTGTTTTTT CASSPMESGELFF
16 TRBJ2-3 . . TRBV11-2 TGTGCCAGCAGCCTTCGCTGGACGGGGGACACAGATACGCAGTATTTT CASSLRWTGDTDTQYF
14 TRBJ2-3 . . TRBV19 TGTGCCAGTCAACCCTGGGGCAGCACAGATACGCAGTATTTT CASQPWGSTDTQYF
20 TRBJ2-7 . . TRBV4-1 TGCGCCAGCAGCCAAGAAGGCGCGATACCATCCGAATTTATCTCCTACGAGCAGTACTTC CASSQEGAIPSEFISYEQYF
17 TRBJ2-7 . TRBD2 TRBV5-4 TGTGCCAGCAGCTTTCCTGGGACTAGCGGCTACTCCTACGAGCAGTACTTC CASSFPGTSGYSYEQYF
15 TRBJ2-7 once TRBD1 TRBV7-3 TGTGCCAGCAGCCCCGGACAGGGACAGGTCTACGAGCAGTACTTC CASSPGQGQVYEQYF
16 TRBJ2-2 . TRBD1 TRBV7-9 TGTGCCAGCAGCCCACTTGGGACAGGGACCCCCGGGGAGCTGTTTTTT CASSPLGTGTPGELFF
18 TRBJ1-1 . TRBD1 TRBV5-4 TGTGCCAGCAGCCCGCCCCAAGGGGACAGAAGCATGAACACTGAAGCTTTCTTT CASSPPQGDRSMNTEAFF
11 TRBJ2-1 . . TRBV25-1 TGTGCCAGCAGCTTAGCGTATGAGCAGTTCTTC CASSLAYEQFF
15 TRBJ2-3 . . TRBV6-5 TGTGCCAGCAGTTACTGGGCTAGCGGCACAGATACGCAGTATTTT CASSYWASGTDTQYF
14 TRBJ2-7 . TRBD1 TRBV6-1 TGTGCCAGCAGAGAGGAGACAGGGTTGGACGAGCAGTACTTC CASREETGLDEQYF
15 TRBJ2-1 . . TRBV10-3 TGTGCCATCACGGCAGAGGGACTCTCCTACAATGAGCAGTTCTTC CAITAEGLSYNEQFF
15 TRBJ1-5 . . TRBV9 TGTGCCAGCAGCGAGGGCCTTATGGGGAATCAGCCCCAGCATTTT CASSEGLMGNQPQHF
13 TRBJ1-2 . . TRBV4-1 TGCGCCAGCAGCCCGTGGGGAGGGGACCACTACACCTTC CASSPWGGDHYTF
15 TRBJ2-3 . . TRBV5-1 TGCGCCAGCAGTCCGGGACTCCAAAGCACAGATACGCAGTATTTT CASSPGLQSTDTQYF
16 TRBJ1-3 . . TRBV6-1 TGTGCCAGCAGTGAGGGGACACCGATCTCTGGAAACACCATATATTTT CASSEGTPISGNTIYF
13 TRBJ2-7 . . TRBV4-3 TGCGCCAGCAGCCAAGGGAGAATCTACGAGCAGTACTTC CASSQGRIYEQYF
12 TRBJ2-1 . . TRBV5-1 TGCGCCAGCAGCTTGGTGTTCGGTGAGCAGTTCTTC CASSLVFGEQFF
16 TRBJ2-7 once . TRBV4-1 TGCGCCAGCGGACCCCTCGGGGGCCACCTACCCTACGAGCAGTACTTC CASGPLGGHLPYEQYF